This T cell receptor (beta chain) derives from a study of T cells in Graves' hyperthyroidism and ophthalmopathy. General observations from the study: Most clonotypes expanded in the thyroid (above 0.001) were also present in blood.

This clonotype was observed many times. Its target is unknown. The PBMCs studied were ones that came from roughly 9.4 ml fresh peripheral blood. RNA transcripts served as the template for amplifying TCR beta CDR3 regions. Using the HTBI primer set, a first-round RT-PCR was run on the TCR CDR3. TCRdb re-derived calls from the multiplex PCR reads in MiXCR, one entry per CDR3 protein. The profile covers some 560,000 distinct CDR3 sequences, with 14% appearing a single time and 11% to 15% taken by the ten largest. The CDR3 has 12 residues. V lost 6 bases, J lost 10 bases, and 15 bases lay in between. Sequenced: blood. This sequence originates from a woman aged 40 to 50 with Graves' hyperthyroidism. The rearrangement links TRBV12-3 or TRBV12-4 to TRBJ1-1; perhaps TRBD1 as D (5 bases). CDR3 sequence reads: CASSQSRVGAFF. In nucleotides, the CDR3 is TGTGCCAGCAGCCAGAGCAGGGTAGGAGCTTTCTTT.